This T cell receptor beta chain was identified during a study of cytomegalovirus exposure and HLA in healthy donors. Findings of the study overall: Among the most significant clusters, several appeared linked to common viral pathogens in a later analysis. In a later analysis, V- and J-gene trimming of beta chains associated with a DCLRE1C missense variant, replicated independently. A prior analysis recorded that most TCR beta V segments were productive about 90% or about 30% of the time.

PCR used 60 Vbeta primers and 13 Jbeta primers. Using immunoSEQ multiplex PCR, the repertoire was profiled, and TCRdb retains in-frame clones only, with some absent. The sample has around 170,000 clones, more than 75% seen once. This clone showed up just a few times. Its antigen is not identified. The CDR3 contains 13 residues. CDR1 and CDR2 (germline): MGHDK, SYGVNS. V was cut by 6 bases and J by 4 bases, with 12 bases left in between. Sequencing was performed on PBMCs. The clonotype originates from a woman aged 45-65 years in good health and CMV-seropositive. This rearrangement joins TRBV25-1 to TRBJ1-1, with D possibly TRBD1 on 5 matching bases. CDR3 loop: CASRGRGGTEAFF. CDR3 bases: TGTGCCAGCAGGGGTCGGGGGGGCACTGAAGCTTTCTTT.